Each of the 15 T cell receptor beta chains below was sequenced from the same sample in a study of blood T cell repertoires in COVID-19. The assay was immunoSEQ multiplex PCR, and TCRdb's table has in-frame clones only and misses some. This sample has approximately 410,000 clones, with about nine tenths found just once. Sequenced: peripheral blood. These receptors were taken from a woman aged 25 to 39 with active or convalescent COVID-19.

The chain employs TRBV9 and TRBJ2-1; the match to TRBD2 covers 13 bases. Germline CDR1 reads SGDLS; CDR2 reads YYNGEE. Trimming took 3 bases from V and 7 from J; bases not matched to a gene: 10. This CDR3 contains 17 residues. CDR3 in amino acids: CASSGTSGRALSNEQFF. CDR3 DNA: TGTGCCAGCAGCGGAACTAGCGGGAGGGCTCTGAGTAATGAGCAGTTCTTC.

The rearrangement uses TRBV6-5 and TRBJ2-7; the match to TRBD1 covers 8 bases. Germline CDR1 reads MNHEY; CDR2 reads SVGAGI. The CDR3 runs 15 residues. Trimming at V came to 6 bases and at J to 0 bases, leaving 7 bases not matched to a gene. CDR3 nucleotide sequence: TGTGCCAGCAGCTTTCAGGGGGCTAGCTCCTACGAGCAGTACTTC. Its translation: CASSFQGASSYEQYF.

This clone was detected only a few times. This rearrangement joins TRBV5-4 to TRBJ2-3; D is ambiguous. The CDR3 sequence is 12 residues long. V lost 5 bases and J lost 3, with 7 bases in between. The germline V gene has CDR1 SGHNT and CDR2 YYREEE (reference sequence). The CDR3 spells CASRSGTDTQYF. The CDR3 DNA follows: TGTGCCAGCAGGTCCGGGACAGATACGCAGTATTTT.

The V call is TRBV12-3 or TRBV12-4, the J call TRBJ2-3; D remains unclear. With 2 bases removed from V and 4 bases from J, the gap between germline ends came to 4 bases. CDR3 length: 12 amino acids. CDR3 protein: CASSLRADTQYF. DNA for the CDR3: TGTGCCAGCAGTTTACGGGCAGATACGCAGTATTTT.

The rearrangement links TRBV18 to TRBJ1-2; tentative D call: TRBD1 (6 bases). V lost 8 bases and J 2 bases, leaving 15 bases between the germline ends. The CDR3 runs 14 residues. Looked up from germline, CDR1 is KGHSH and CDR2 is LQKENI. CDR3 amino acids: CASVEGGQNYGYTF. The DNA for the CDR3 is TGTGCCAGCGTCGAGGGGGGGCAGAACTATGGCTACACCTTC.

This clone was counted a few times. The chain is built from TRBV6-5 and TRBJ2-7; a possible D gene is TRBD2 (7 bases). Trimming took off 6 bases at V and 7 bases at J, with 22 bases between the two ends. CDR1 and CDR2 (germline): MNHEY, SVGAGI. The CDR3 sequence is 15 residues long. Here the CDR3 DNA reads TGTGCCAGCAGCCTGGGAGGGGGGAGTTTTTTAGAGCAGTACTTC. Translation: CASSLGGGSFLEQYF.

The V and J genes are TRBV21-1 and TRBJ2-3; TRBD2, as called in the table, went unchecked against the DNA. TRBV21-1 is deemed a pseudogene. The CDR3 totals 17 residues. For the CDR3, the DNA is TGTGCCAGCAGCCACGGACTAGCGGGGGGGGGCACAGATACGCAGTATTTT. Residues: CASSHGLAGGGTDTQYF.

The chain has TRBV3-1 (or the pseudogene TRBV3-2) and TRBJ2-3; 7 bases are a match to TRBD2. This CDR3 comprises 15 residues. Germline CDR1 is LGHDT and CDR2 is YNNKEL (reference sequence). V lost 3 bases to trimming and J lost 3 bases; unmatched junction nucleotides: 6. The CDR3 DNA reads as TGTGCCAGCAGCCAGAGCGCGGGAGTGACAGATACGCAGTATTTT. This sequence encodes CASSQSAGVTDTQYF.

The chain combines TRBV29-1 with TRBJ2-7; TRBD1 matches 9 bases. Germline CDR1 SQVTM, CDR2 ANQGSEA. The J segment lost 2 bases and the V segment lost 4 bases, leaving 3 bases of the junction unmatched. The CDR3 has 13 amino acids. The CDR3 bases are TGCAGCGTTGGGGACAGGGAGACCTACGAGCAGTACTTC. Translated, it gives CSVGDRETYEQYF.

This clone was found a few times. V gene TRBV19 combines with J gene TRBJ1-4; 8 bases fit TRBD1. This CDR3 has 15 residues. Germline V gene lookup returns CDR1 LNHDA and CDR2 SQIVND (reference sequence). The ends lost 6 bases at V and 3 bases at J; junction bases unmatched: 6. The CDR3 is CASSSGGESNEKLFF. CDR3 sequence (DNA): TGTGCCAGTAGCTCAGGGGGCGAGTCTAATGAAAAACTGTTTTTT.

This clone came up a few times. The V call is TRBV30, the J call TRBJ1-4; 9 bases agree with TRBD1. The trim removed 4 bases at V and 6 bases at J, leaving 9 bases unmatched. The V gene's germline CDR1 is GTSNPN and CDR2 SVGIG (reference sequence). There are 15 residues in the CDR3. CDR3 sequence (DNA): TGTGCCTGGACGGGACAGGGCCATCGGTATGAAAAACTGTTTTTT. As protein: CAWTGQGHRYEKLFF.

V usage is TRBV7-8 and J usage is TRBJ1-4, with a tentative D call TRBD1 (5 bases). This CDR3 has 14 residues. Germline V CDR1 and CDR2: SGHVS, FQNEAQ. V was trimmed by 6 bases and J by 8 bases, leaving 16 bases between them. CDR3 nucleotide sequence: TGTGCCAGCAGTCTACAGGTTATAGGGGAAAAACTGTTTTTT. Amino acids: CASSLQVIGEKLFF.

On this clone itself: The identical CDR3 is also encoded by other nucleotide sequences in the sample. The chain links TRBV2 to TRBJ1-5, with D perhaps matching TRBD1 (6 bases). Trimming took 1 base from V and 1 from J, leaving 8 bases between them. This CDR3 contains 15 residues. CDR1 SNHLY and CDR2 FYNNEI come from the germline V gene. The CDR3 here is CASSEGTVSNQPQHF. The CDR3, as DNA: TGTGCCAGCAGTGAAGGGACAGTCAGCAATCAGCCCCAGCATTTT.

The chain links TRBV7-9 to TRBJ1-3, with a possible D match to TRBD1 (6 bases). The V end lost 11 bases, the J end lost 0 bases, and 14 bases lay between the germline ends. The CDR3 extends over 14 amino acids. The germline V gene encodes CDR1 SEHNR and CDR2 FQNEAQ (reference sequence). The CDR3 region is CALRGGISGNTIYF. The CDR3 DNA follows: TGTGCCCTAAGGGGGGGCATCTCTGGAAACACCATATATTTT.

In its sample, this clone was seen once. The chain combines TRBV5-4 with TRBJ2-7, with D tentatively TRBD1 (6 bases). Trimming took 4 bases from V and 8 from J, leaving 19 bases between them. This CDR3 contains 14 residues. Germline CDR1 reads SGHNT; CDR2 reads YYREEE (reference sequence). CDR3 protein: CASSLNTGLEKQYF. Written as DNA, the CDR3 is TGTGCCAGCAGCCTTAACACAGGGCTGGAGAAGCAGTACTTC.